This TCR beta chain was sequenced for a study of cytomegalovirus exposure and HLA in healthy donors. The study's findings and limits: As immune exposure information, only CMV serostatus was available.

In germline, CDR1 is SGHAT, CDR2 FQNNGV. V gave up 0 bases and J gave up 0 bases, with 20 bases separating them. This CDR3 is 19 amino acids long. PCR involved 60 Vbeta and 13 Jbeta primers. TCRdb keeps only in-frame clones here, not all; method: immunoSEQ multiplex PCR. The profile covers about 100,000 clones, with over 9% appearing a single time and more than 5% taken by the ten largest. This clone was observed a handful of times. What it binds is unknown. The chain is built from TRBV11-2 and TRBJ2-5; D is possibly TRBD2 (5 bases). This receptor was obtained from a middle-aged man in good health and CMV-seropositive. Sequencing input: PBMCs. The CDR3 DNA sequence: TGTGCCAGCAGCTTAGATACGCCCCATTTCACGGGGTACCAAGAGACCCAGTACTTC. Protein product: CASSLDTPHFTGYQETQYF.